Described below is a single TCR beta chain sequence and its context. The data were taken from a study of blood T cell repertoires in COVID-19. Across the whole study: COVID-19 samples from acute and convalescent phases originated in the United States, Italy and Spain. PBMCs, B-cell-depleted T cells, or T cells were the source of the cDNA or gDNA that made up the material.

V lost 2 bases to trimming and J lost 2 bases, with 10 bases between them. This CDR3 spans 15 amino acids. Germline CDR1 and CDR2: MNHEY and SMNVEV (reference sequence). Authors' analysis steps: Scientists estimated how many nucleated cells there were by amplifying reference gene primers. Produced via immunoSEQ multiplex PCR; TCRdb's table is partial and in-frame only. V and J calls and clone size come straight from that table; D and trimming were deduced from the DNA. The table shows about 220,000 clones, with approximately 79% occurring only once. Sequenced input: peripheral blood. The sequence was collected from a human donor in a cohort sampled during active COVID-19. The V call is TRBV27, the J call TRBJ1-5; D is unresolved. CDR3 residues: CASSLGQEGNQPQHF. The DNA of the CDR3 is TGTGCCAGCAGTTTAGGCCAGGAAGGCAATCAGCCCCAGCATTTT.